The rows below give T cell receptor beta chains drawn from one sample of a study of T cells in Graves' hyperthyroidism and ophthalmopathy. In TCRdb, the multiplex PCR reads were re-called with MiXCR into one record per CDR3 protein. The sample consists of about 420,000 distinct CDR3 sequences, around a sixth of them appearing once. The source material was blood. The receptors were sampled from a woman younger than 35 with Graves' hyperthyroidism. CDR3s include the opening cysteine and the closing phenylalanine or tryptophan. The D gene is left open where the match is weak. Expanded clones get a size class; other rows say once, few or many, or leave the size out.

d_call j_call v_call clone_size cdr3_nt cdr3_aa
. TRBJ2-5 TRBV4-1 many TGCGCCAGCAGCAGAACTAGCAGGGAGACCCAGTACTTC CASSRTSRETQYF
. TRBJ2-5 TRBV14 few TGTGCCAGCAGCCGGGGACCGTACCAAGAGACCCAGTACTTC CASSRGPYQETQYF
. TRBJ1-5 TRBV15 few TGTGCCACCAGCAGAGATGGGGGGGTTCGTCAGCCCCAGCATTTT CATSRDGGVRQPQHF
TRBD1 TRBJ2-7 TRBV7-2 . TGTGCCAGCAGCCACCGGGACAGGGTTGAGCAGTACTTC CASSHRDRVEQYF
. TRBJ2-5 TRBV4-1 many TGCGCCAGCAGCCAAGATCCCTACAGGACCCAAGAGACCCAGTACTTC CASSQDPYRTQETQYF
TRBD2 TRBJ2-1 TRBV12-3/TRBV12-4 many TGTGCCAGCAGTCTCTCTAGCGGGGCGTACAATGAGCAGTTCTTC CASSLSSGAYNEQFF
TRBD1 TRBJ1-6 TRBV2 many TGTGCCAGCAGGGGACAGGGGGTAGCGGCACCCCTCCACTTT CASRGQGVAAPLHF
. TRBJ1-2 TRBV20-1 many TGCAGTGCTAGAGATGCCCTGGGGGCTAACTATGGCTACACCTTC CSARDALGANYGYTF
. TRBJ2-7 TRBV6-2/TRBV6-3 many TGTGCCAGCAGTGTTTACAGGCTGATGGGAGAGCAGTACTTC CASSVYRLMGEQYF
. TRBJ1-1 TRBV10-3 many TGTGCCATCAGTGACAGTACTGAAGCTTTCTTT CAISDSTEAFF
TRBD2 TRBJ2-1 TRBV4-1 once TGCGCCAGCAGCCAGCCAGCGGGAGGGCCCTACAATGAGCAGTTCTTC CASSQPAGGPYNEQFF
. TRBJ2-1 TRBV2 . TGTGCCAGCAGTGAATTTAACGGGGTGAACGAGCAGTTCTTC CASSEFNGVNEQFF
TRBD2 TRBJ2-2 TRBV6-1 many TGTGCCAGCAGCCGGACTAGCGGAGACACCGGGGAGCTGTTTTTT CASSRTSGDTGELFF
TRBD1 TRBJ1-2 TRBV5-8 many TGTGCCAGCAGCTTGGACGCCGGGACAGGATATTATGGCTACACCTTC CASSLDAGTGYYGYTF
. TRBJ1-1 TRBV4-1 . TGCGCCAGCAGCCAAGCAGTAGGCTTGGGGCGCACTGAAGCTTTCTTT CASSQAVGLGRTEAFF
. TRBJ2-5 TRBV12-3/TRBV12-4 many TGTGCCAGCAGTCTAGGGACCTCCGCTAAGTACTTC CASSLGTSAKYF
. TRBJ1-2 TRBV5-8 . TGTGCCAGCAGCCCATGGGGGGTTAACTATGGCTACACCTTC CASSPWGVNYGYTF
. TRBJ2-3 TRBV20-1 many TGCAGCCCCCGGGAGGGGGCGGGGAGCACAGATACGCAGTATTTT CSPREGAGSTDTQYF
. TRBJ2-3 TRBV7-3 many TGTGCCAGCAGCGCGACAGTCCCAGATACGCAGTATTTT CASSATVPDTQYF
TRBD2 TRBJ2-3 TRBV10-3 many TGTGCCATCGGGACTAGCGGGAGCAGCACAGATACGCAGTATTTT CAIGTSGSSTDTQYF
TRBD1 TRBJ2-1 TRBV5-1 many TGCGCCAGCAGCTTGGAACAGGGGGCGAACAATGAGCAGTTCTTC CASSLEQGANNEQFF
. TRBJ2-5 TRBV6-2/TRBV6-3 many TGTGCCAGCAGTTTATCGGGACTCTCACAAGAGACCCAGTACTTC CASSLSGLSQETQYF
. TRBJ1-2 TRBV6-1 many TGTGCCAGCACCCCCACACAGCTGGACTATGGCTACACCTTC CASTPTQLDYGYTF
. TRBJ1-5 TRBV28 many TGTGCCAGCAGTGATGGACGGTATAGCAATCAGCCCCAGCATTTT CASSDGRYSNQPQHF
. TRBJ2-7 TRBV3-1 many TGTGCCGGCAGCCAAGGACCCGAGGGCAGCGAGCAGTACTTC CAGSQGPEGSEQYF
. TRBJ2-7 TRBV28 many TGTGCCAGCAGTCGACCCGGGAAAACCTACGAGCAGTACTTC CASSRPGKTYEQYF
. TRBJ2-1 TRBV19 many TGTGCCAGTAGTATTGGGGGTACCACCCACTACAATGAGCAGTTCTTC CASSIGGTTHYNEQFF
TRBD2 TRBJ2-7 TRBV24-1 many TGTGCCACCAGTGATTTGTGGCGGGAGGGCCGAAGCGAGCAGTACTTC CATSDLWREGRSEQYF
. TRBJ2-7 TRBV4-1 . TGCGCCAGCAGCCTCCAATCCGGGGGGCTAGAAAAATACGAGCAGTACTTC CASSLQSGGLEKYEQYF
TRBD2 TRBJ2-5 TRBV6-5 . TGTGCCAGCAGTTACTCGAGTTCTAGCGGGGGGGCCAAGAGGAAGACCCAGTACTTC CASSYSSSSGGAKRKTQYF
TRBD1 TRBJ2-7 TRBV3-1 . TGTGCCAGCAGTGAAAGGCAGGGGGCTGGCGAGCAGTACTTC CASSERQGAGEQYF
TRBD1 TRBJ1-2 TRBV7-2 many TGTGCCAGCAGCTTAGCGACGACAGGGGGCAACTATGGCTACACCTTC CASSLATTGGNYGYTF
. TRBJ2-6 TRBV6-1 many TGTGCCAGCAGTGACAGGGGAGGGACTGGGGCCAACGTCCTGACTTTC CASSDRGGTGANVLTF
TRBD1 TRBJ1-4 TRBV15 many TGTGCCACCAGCAGATCCGGGACAGCGCAAAATGAAAAACTGTTTTTT CATSRSGTAQNEKLFF
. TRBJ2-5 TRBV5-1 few TGCGCCAGCAGCTTGGTTTGGGCTCACGGAGAGACCCAGTACTTC CASSLVWAHGETQYF
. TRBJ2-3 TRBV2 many TGTGCCAGCAGTGACTCAGCTAGCACAGATACGCAGTATTTT CASSDSASTDTQYF